These 11 T cell receptor beta chains share one sample of origin, sequenced in a study of beta chain features in type 1 diabetes. General observations from the study: All four CD4+ subsets from Type 1 diabetes patients carried moderately but significantly shorter TCRB CDR3s.

The antigens these receptors bind are not known. Of the isolated RNA, all was reverse transcribed, and so the sequenced material was expressed TCRB transcripts. Assay used: immunoSEQ multiplex PCR; TCRdb lists only in-frame clones, some missing. The sample shows some 660,000 clones, 11% to 15% of them seen only once. The specimen was naive CD4+ T cells from blood. The receptors were sampled from a man aged 18 to 29 with type 1 diabetes.

This chain links TRBV30 with TRBJ1-5; 8 bases fit TRBD1. Germline CDR1 and CDR2: GTSNPN and SVGIG (reference sequence). Germline trimming cut 2 bases from V and 2 bases from J; bases unmatched to any gene: 5. The CDR3 totals 15 residues. CDR3 protein: CAWSQTGAGNQPQHF. CDR3 DNA sequence: TGTGCCTGGAGTCAGACAGGGGCGGGCAATCAGCCCCAGCATTTT.

This clone was found a few times. This chain joins TRBV25-1 and TRBJ1-1; D might be TRBD1 (5 bases). The CDR3 contains 15 residues. Trimming cost V 5 bases and J 2 bases, with 15 bases left between them. Germline CDR1 is MGHDK and CDR2 is SYGVNS. The CDR3 reads CASSNPQEGNTEAFF. DNA for the CDR3: TGTGCCAGCAGTAACCCACAGGAGGGTAACACTGAAGCTTTCTTT.

This clone was seen a few times. This chain uses TRBV9 with TRBJ2-2, with D maybe TRBD2 (6 bases). The V end lost 4 bases, the J end lost 4 bases, and 17 bases lay between the germline ends. The CDR3 loop spans 16 amino acids. Germline V gene lookup returns CDR1 SGDLS and CDR2 YYNGEE. CDR3 region: CASSLRAGGSTGELFF. The CDR3 DNA follows: TGTGCCAGCAGCCTCCGGGCCGGGGGATCCACCGGGGAGCTGTTTTTT. Full variable domain (outside the CDR3, taken from reference TRBV9 and TRBJ2-2): DSGVTQTPKHLITATGQRVTLRCSPRSGDLSVYWYQQSLDQGLQFLIQYYNGEERAKGNILERFSAQQFPDLHSELNLSSLELGDSALYFCASSLRAGGSTGELFFGEGSRLTVL.

The chain uses TRBV20-1 and TRBJ2-6; D not certain. Trimming pared 5 bases from V and 9 bases from J, leaving 8 bases between. This CDR3 is 11 amino acids long. CDR1 and CDR2 (germline): DFQATT, SNEGSKA (reference sequence). CDR3 in amino acids: CSAPGHNVLTF. The CDR3 DNA reads TGCAGTGCTCCCGGCCACAACGTCCTGACTTTC.

V usage is TRBV30 and J usage is TRBJ2-2; unclear D gene. Deletions cut 1 base from V and 7 bases from J, with 7 bases between. The germline V gene has CDR1 GTSNPN and CDR2 SVGIG (reference sequence). The CDR3 spans 12 residues. CDR3: CAWSGWGGELFF. DNA for the CDR3: TGTGCCTGGAGTGGCTGGGGCGGGGAGCTGTTTTTT.

The rearrangement links TRBV30 to TRBJ1-1; weak D call: TRBD1 (5 bases). The CDR3 length is 11 residues. Germline-derived CDR1 and CDR2 are GTSNPN and SVGIG (reference sequence). V was clipped by 7 bases and J by 2 bases, with 8 bases between them. The CDR3 region has the DNA TGTGCCTCAAGGGGAAACACTGAAGCTTTCTTT. Protein sequence: CASRGNTEAFF. The complete variable domain, with remaining parts taken from reference TRBV30 and TRBJ1-1, reads SQTIHQWPATLVQPVGSPLSLECTVEGTSNPNLYWYRQAAGRGLQLLFYSVGIGQISSEVPQNLSASRPQDRQFILSSKKLLLSDSGFYLCASRGNTEAFFGQGTRLTVV.

This clone was detected ten times or more. The rearrangement links TRBV25-1 to TRBJ2-1; D possibly corresponds to TRBD2 (6 bases). Deletions cut 3 bases from V and 12 bases from J, with 21 bases between. Germline values: CDR1 MGHDK, CDR2 SYGVNS. This CDR3 has 15 residues. The CDR3 protein is CASSDQSGVWGGQFF. In DNA, the CDR3 is TGTGCCAGCAGTGACCAGTCGGGAGTCTGGGGCGGGCAGTTCTTC.

The genes are TRBV2 and TRBJ1-1; 9 nucleotides align to TRBD1. The CDR3 runs 12 residues. Trimming at V came to 6 bases and at J to 5 bases, leaving 1 base not matched to a gene. Germline assignment: CDR1 SNHLY and CDR2 FYNNEI. CDR3 coding DNA: TGTGCCAGCAGGGGACAGGGAACTGAAGCTTTCTTT. As protein: CASRGQGTEAFF.

This chain links TRBV5-4 with TRBJ2-2; TRBD1 agrees at 8 bases. This CDR3 is 15 amino acids long. V trimming: 6 bases; J trimming: 3 bases; junction bases outside the gene matches: 7. Germline CDR1 reads SGHNT; CDR2 reads YYREEE (reference sequence). The CDR3 DNA sequence: TGTGCCAGCACTATCGACAGGGGCTACACCGGGGAGCTGTTTTTT. Its translation: CASTIDRGYTGELFF.

The chain employs TRBV5-6 and TRBJ2-7, with 8 positions matching TRBD1. Per the germline V gene, CDR1 is SGHDT and CDR2 is YYEEEE. This CDR3 has 15 residues. The V segment lost 4 bases and the J segment 4 bases; nucleotides outside the gene matches: 10. CDR3 nucleotides: TGTGCCAGCAGCCCCGGGACAGGTACTGGGTACGAGCAGTACTTC. This codes for CASSPGTGTGYEQYF.

The chain combines TRBV6-1 with TRBJ2-7; TRBD1 is a possible D gene (6 bases). This CDR3 is 17 amino acids long. Per germline, CDR1 MNHNS and CDR2 SASEGT. V lost 2 bases, J lost 0 bases, and 17 bases lay in between. The CDR3 DNA follows: TGTGCCAGCAGTGAAACATGGTTGAGACAGGCCTCCTACGAGCAGTACTTC. As protein: CASSETWLRQASYEQYF.